The 11 T cell receptor beta chains below come from one sample, sequenced in a study of cytomegalovirus exposure and HLA in healthy donors. Vbeta (60) and Jbeta (13) primers were used in the PCR. Sequenced by immunoSEQ multiplex PCR; TCRdb stores in-frame clones only, minus some. Seen here are under 300,000 clones, 75% to 85% observed once, and the top ten hold approximately 8.4%. Material for sequencing was PBMCs. Receptor source: a woman in her sixties in good health and CMV-seropositive.

This clone was observed a handful of times. The rearrangement links TRBV9 to TRBJ2-7; no definite D call. The CDR3 has 12 residues. Germline values: CDR1 SGDLS, CDR2 YYNGEE. V lost 1 base and J 3 bases, leaving 5 bases between the germline ends. The CDR3 loop is CASSVPGYEQYF. CDR3 nucleotides: TGTGCCAGCAGCGTACCCGGCTACGAGCAGTACTTC.

The chain couples TRBV2 to TRBJ2-7; 15 positions agree with TRBD2. The CDR3 spans 18 residues. Trimming took 7 bases from V and 6 from J; bases not matched to a gene: 16. CDR1 SNHLY and CDR2 FYNNEI come from the germline V gene. The CDR3 DNA reads TGTGCCAGCATCCCACCCGGACTAGCGGGAGGGAAGGCAGGCGAGCAGTACTTC. Its translation: CASIPPGLAGGKAGEQYF.

V is TRBV5-1 and J is TRBJ1-2; 7 nucleotides align to TRBD1. The CDR3 contains 14 residues. Germline CDR1 SGHRS, CDR2 YFSETQ. V dropped 4 bases and J dropped 3; count of bases not matched to a gene: 6. The CDR3 protein is CASSTGTADYGYTF. CDR3 DNA sequence: TGCGCCAGCAGCACCGGGACAGCTGACTATGGCTACACCTTC.

Details on this clone: Its ends do not fully match the called genes, so a read error is possible. The chain uses TRBV25-1 and TRBJ1-4; no clear D gene. This CDR3 has 13 amino acids. Germline V gives CDR1 MGHDK, CDR2 SYGVNS. The CDR3 reads CANSEAANEKLFF. The CDR3 region has the DNA TGTGCCAACAGTGAGGCAGCTAATGAAAAACTGTTTTTT.

The J gene is TRBJ2-2, the V gene TRBV28; 8 bases match TRBD2. J was trimmed by 4 bases and V by 7 bases; bases with no gene match: 8. CDR3 length: 15 amino acids. Germline CDR1 is MDHEN and CDR2 is SYDVKM. The CDR3 protein is CASNLRLARTGELFF. The CDR3 coding sequence is TGTGCCAGCAATCTAAGACTAGCGCGCACCGGGGAGCTGTTTTTT.

The chain couples TRBV4-1 to TRBJ2-1; D not resolved. The CDR3 runs to 15 residues. The V end was cut by 4 bases, the J end by 0 bases, with 10 bases between. Per the germline V gene, CDR1 is MGHRA and CDR2 is YSYEKL. The CDR3 DNA sequence: TGCGCCAGCAGCCTGAGCGTGAGCTCCTACAATGAGCAGTTCTTC. Protein sequence: CASSLSVSSYNEQFF.

The V and J genes are TRBV5-1 and TRBJ1-2; 8 bases align to TRBD1. This CDR3 has 14 residues. Germline CDR1 reads SGHRS; CDR2 reads YFSETQ. The V segment lost 4 bases and the J segment 4 bases; nucleotides outside the gene matches: 6. The CDR3 bases are TGCGCCAGCAGCCGGGACAGGCAAAGCTATGGCTACACCTTC. Encoded protein: CASSRDRQSYGYTF. Together with reference TRBV5-1 and TRBJ1-2, the CDR3 gives the full variable domain: KAGVTQTPRYLIKTRGQQVTLSCSPISGHRSVSWYQQTPGQGLQFLFEYFSETQRNKGNFPGRFSGRQFSNSRSEMNVSTLELGDSALYLCASSRDRQSYGYTFGSGTRLTVV.

The CDR3 DNA is TGTGCCAGCAGTCCTAGACTATCCACCTACGAGCAGTACTTC. The encoded protein is CASSPRLSTYEQYF. This chain joins TRBV28 and TRBJ2-7, with a weak D call TRBD2 (5 bases). Deletions cut 5 bases from V and 2 bases from J, with 13 bases between. CDR3 length equals 14 residues. Germline loops: CDR1 MDHEN, CDR2 SYDVKM.

V is TRBV19 and J is TRBJ2-3, with D perhaps matching TRBD1 (7 bases). CDR3 length: 14 residues. Germline CDR1 LNHDA, CDR2 SQIVND (reference sequence). V lost 5 bases, J lost 4 bases, and 13 bases lay in between. This chain's CDR3 is CASSSAGGPDTQYF. The CDR3 nucleotides are TGTGCCAGTAGTTCGGCAGGGGGGCCAGATACGCAGTATTTT.

This chain connects TRBV28 to TRBJ2-2; D gene unclear. V shed 8 bases and J shed 5 bases, with 12 bases lying between them. This CDR3 comprises 13 residues. Germline CDR1 reads MDHEN; CDR2 reads SYDVKM. CDR3 protein: CASGTAMTGELFF. In DNA, the CDR3 is TGTGCCAGCGGAACAGCTATGACCGGGGAGCTGTTTTTT.

The J gene is TRBJ1-1, the V gene TRBV6-5, with D hard to call. The CDR3 length is 12 residues. Per the germline V gene, CDR1 is MNHEY and CDR2 is SVGAGI. Deletions cut 5 bases from V and 1 base from J, with 5 bases between. CDR3 nucleotide sequence: TGTGCCAGCAGTCTAAGGAACACTGAAGCTTTCTTT. It codes for CASSLRNTEAFF.